Below are 15 T cell receptor beta chains sequenced from a single sample in a study of blood T cell repertoires in COVID-19 (dated by TCRdb to 2018 to 2020). Library preparation was by the immunoSEQ multiplex PCR assay. Here the immuneACCESS table is served through TCRdb, limited to in-frame sequences with V and J called. Missing clones are a known gap in these copies; in checked studies unresolved V genes cover under half, and the rest lacks a known reason. The sample table holds around 160,000 clones, of which around four fifths were seen once. The ten largest clones add up to 9.5% to 13% of the sample. The specimen was peripheral blood. The source of these receptors is a human donor in a cohort sampled during active COVID-19.

This chain joins TRBV6-5 and TRBJ1-2; TRBD1 agrees at 7 bases. CDR1 is MNHEY and CDR2 is SVGAGI in the germline V gene. J gave up 2 bases and V 6 bases, and 6 bases lay outside the gene matches. CDR3 length: 14 residues. CDR3 bases: TGTGCCAGCAGGACAGGGAATCGGAACTATGGCTACACCTTC. The encoded protein is CASRTGNRNYGYTF.

This clone was detected a few times. The gene calls are TRBV28 and TRBJ1-2; D uncertain. V gave up 6 bases and J gave up 8 bases, with 16 bases separating them. The CDR3 is 13 amino acids. Germline-derived CDR1 and CDR2 are MDHEN and SYDVKM. The CDR3 region has the DNA TGTGCCAGCAGCCCCCCAGGAGGTTGGGGCTACACCTTC. Its protein is CASSPPGGWGYTF.

This clone appeared a few times. This chain connects TRBV2 to TRBJ2-1; D remains ambiguous. Trimming cost V 4 bases and J 9 bases, with 13 bases left between them. CDR1 SNHLY and CDR2 FYNNEI come from the germline V gene. CDR3 length equals 13 residues. The CDR3 protein is CASSVSSAGEQFF. The CDR3 bases are TGTGCCAGCAGTGTTAGCTCGGCCGGTGAGCAGTTCTTC.

Written as DNA, the CDR3 is TGTGCCAGCACCCTTATAAGCACCTACGAGCAGTACTTC. This gives the protein CASTLISTYEQYF. The V gene is TRBV7-9, the J gene TRBJ2-7, with D unclear. The V gene lost 7 bases and the J gene lost 2 bases, with 12 bases spanning the gap. Germline V lookup: CDR1 SEHNR, CDR2 FQNEAQ (reference sequence). The CDR3 has 13 amino acids.

The V gene is TRBV6-5, the J gene TRBJ1-2; 9 positions agree with TRBD1. The germline V gene has CDR1 MNHEY and CDR2 SVGAGI. The CDR3 runs to 15 residues. V dropped 6 bases and J dropped 2; count of bases not matched to a gene: 7. The CDR3, as DNA: TGTGCCAGCAGCCAAGGACAGGGGTCAAACTATGGCTACACCTTC. It yields the protein CASSQGQGSNYGYTF.

This clone was seen at least ten times. The rearrangement uses TRBV11-2 and TRBJ1-1, with D tentatively TRBD1 (6 bases). This CDR3 has 15 residues. From germline, CDR1 is SGHAT and CDR2 FQNNGV. V lost 2 bases to trimming and J lost 1 base, with 11 bases between them. CDR3 loop: CASSLFQGTNTEAFF. Written as DNA, the CDR3 is TGTGCCAGCAGCTTATTCCAGGGGACGAACACTGAAGCTTTCTTT.

This clone was counted between two and nine times. The CDR3: CAISPRLAANTGELFF. In nucleotides, the CDR3 is TGTGCCATCAGTCCAAGACTAGCCGCGAACACCGGGGAGCTGTTTTTT. The chain uses TRBV10-3 and TRBJ2-2; TRBD2 agrees at 7 bases. Germline CDR1 reads ENHRY; CDR2 reads SYGVKD. With 5 bases clipped from V and 0 bases from J, the junction kept 6 bases outside the gene matches. This CDR3 region has 16 residues.

The chain couples TRBV20-1 to TRBJ1-2, with no clear D. CDR3 length equals 12 residues. With 7 bases removed from V and 8 bases from J, the gap between germline ends came to 17 bases. Per the germline V gene, CDR1 is DFQATT and CDR2 is SNEGSKA (reference sequence). The CDR3 bases are TGCAGTGGGAGTGAGAATGGGGAGGGCTACACCTTC. Encoded protein: CSGSENGEGYTF.

The rearrangement links TRBV5-1 to TRBJ1-2, with D perhaps TRBD1 (5 bases). The ends were cut back, 2 bases at V and 2 bases at J, with 7 bases in the middle. The CDR3 sequence is 13 residues long. Germline V CDR1 and CDR2: SGHRS, YFSETQ. The chain's CDR3 is CASSFGGNYGYTF. CDR3 nucleotide sequence: TGCGCCAGCAGCTTCGGGGGAAACTATGGCTACACCTTC.

V usage is TRBV6-5 and J usage is TRBJ1-4; D is undetermined. This CDR3 is 12 amino acids long. The germline gives CDR1 MNHEY, CDR2 SVGAGI. Trimming shortened V by 6 bases and J by 8 bases, and 10 bases separated the two germline ends. This CDR3 is CASRSIEEKLFF. The CDR3 nucleotides read TGTGCCAGCAGGAGCATTGAAGAAAAACTGTTTTTT.

This chain uses TRBV6-1 with TRBJ1-2, with unresolved D. Between the trimmed V and J ends, which lost 1 base and 5 bases, there was a span of 8 bases. Germline CDR1 and CDR2: MNHNS and SASEGT. The CDR3 has 13 amino acids. The CDR3: CASSEVTVYGYTF. Written as DNA, the CDR3 is TGTGCCAGCAGTGAAGTCACGGTATATGGCTACACCTTC.

The V gene is TRBV7-3, the J gene TRBJ2-1; 10 bases agree with TRBD2. V lost 5 bases and J lost 8; bases outside the gene matches: 9. The germline CDR1 and CDR2 sequences are SGHTA and FQGTGA. This CDR3 has 15 residues. The CDR3 loop reads CASSTTSGELYEQFF. The CDR3 region has the DNA TGTGCCAGCAGCACAACTAGCGGGGAGCTCTATGAGCAGTTCTTC.

This clone is a singleton in its sample. V is TRBV28 and J is TRBJ2-1; D is possibly TRBD1 (5 bases). The CDR3 extends over 15 amino acids. CDR1 is MDHEN and CDR2 is SYDVKM in the germline V gene. The germline V and J ends were trimmed by 4 bases and 8 bases, with 18 bases remaining between them. CDR3 nucleotide sequence: TGTGCCAGCAGTTCCTACGACAGAATGTCAGATGAGCAGTTCTTC. Translated: CASSSYDRMSDEQFF.

The V call is TRBV10-2, the J call TRBJ2-1, with TRBD2 matching 9 bases. The CDR3 runs 16 residues. From germline, CDR1 is WSHSY and CDR2 SAAADI. V shed 2 bases, J shed 2 bases, and the junction held 4 bases outside the gene matches. The CDR3 nucleotides read TGCGCCAGCAGTGAGGCGGGAGGGGCTACCTACAATGAGCAGTTCTTC. Translating it yields CASSEAGGATYNEQFF.

The chain recombines TRBV2 with TRBJ2-7; D may be TRBD1 (6 bases). V was pared by 8 bases and J by 6 bases, with 17 bases between. The CDR3 is 13 amino acids. CDR1 is SNHLY and CDR2 is FYNNEI in the germline V gene. The CDR3 region has the DNA TGTGCCAGCCTCGGGACATCGAAGGTCGAGCAGTACTTC. Its protein is CASLGTSKVEQYF.